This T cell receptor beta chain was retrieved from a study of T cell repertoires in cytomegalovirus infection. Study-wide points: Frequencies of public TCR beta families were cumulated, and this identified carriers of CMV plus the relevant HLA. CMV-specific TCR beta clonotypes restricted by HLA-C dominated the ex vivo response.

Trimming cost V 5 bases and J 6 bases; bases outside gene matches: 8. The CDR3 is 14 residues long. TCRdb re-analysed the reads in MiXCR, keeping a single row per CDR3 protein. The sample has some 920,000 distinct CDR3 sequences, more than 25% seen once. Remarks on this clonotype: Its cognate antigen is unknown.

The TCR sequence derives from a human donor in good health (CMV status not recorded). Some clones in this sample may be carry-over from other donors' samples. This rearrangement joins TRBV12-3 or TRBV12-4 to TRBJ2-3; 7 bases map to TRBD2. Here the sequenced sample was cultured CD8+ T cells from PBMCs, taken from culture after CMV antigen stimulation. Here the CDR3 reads CASSLWGGLDTQYF. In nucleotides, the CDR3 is TGTGCCAGCAGTCTCTGGGGGGGGTTGGATACGCAGTATTTT.